This T cell receptor (beta chain) was identified in a study of blood T cells in healthy people across ages. Regarding this clonotype: What it binds is unknown.

Each donor was a healthy Caucasian individual from Russia, aged about 6 to 100. Study-level findings and limits: Whereas aged donors had fewer naive CD4+ cells, long-lived donors had more of them and higher diversity.

The second PCR ran roughly 6 to 11 cycles with a sample-barcoded 5' primer and J-beta primers. Any given sample supplied a minimum of 2.5 million CDR3-containing paired-end reads. In TCRdb, the 5' RACE reads were re-called with MiXCR into one record per CDR3 protein. The profile shows about 970,000 distinct CDR3 sequences, roughly half of them singletons. The sequencing sample was made of blood. The receptor comes from a woman aged 55 to 70 in good health.

CDR3 DNA: TGCAGTGCTCGGGACAGGGTGAAATCCTTTAGCAATCAGCCCCAGCATTTT. Translated, it gives CSARDRVKSFSNQPQHF. The V call is TRBV20-1, the J call TRBJ1-5; 9 bases are shared with TRBD1. The trim removed 5 bases at V and 0 bases at J, leaving 11 bases unmatched. The CDR3 extends over 17 amino acids. Germline assignment: CDR1 DFQATT and CDR2 SNEGSKA (reference sequence).